The clone carrying this T cell receptor (beta chain) was seen repeatedly, ten times or more. Its antigen is currently unknown. The CDR3 covers 15 residues. Germline V gene lookup returns CDR1 MNHEY and CDR2 SVGEGT. V shed 6 bases, J shed 4 bases, and the junction held 6 bases outside the gene matches. TCRdb analysed the reads with MiXCR anew, one entry per CDR3 protein. Here the sample spans 250,000 to 300,000 distinct CDR3 sequences, roughly 10% being singletons. This specimen comes from a study of T cell repertoires in cytomegalovirus infection. Overall study context: From public TCR beta signatures came an indication of both CMV infection and matching HLA type.

Findings of the study overall: HLA-C-restricted TCR beta clonotypes specific for CMV led the ex vivo response. The study identified carriers of CMV plus the relevant HLA from cumulative public TCR beta family frequency.

The clonotype was recovered from a human donor in good health (CMV status not recorded). Some clones in this sample may be carry-over from other donors' samples. The genes are TRBV6-2 or TRBV6-3 and TRBJ2-1, with 10 nucleotides matching TRBD2. The sample taken for sequencing was PBMCs. The CDR3 coding sequence is TGTGCCAGCAGACCGGGACTAGCGAGGTACAATGAGCAGTTCTTC. It yields the protein CASRPGLARYNEQFF.